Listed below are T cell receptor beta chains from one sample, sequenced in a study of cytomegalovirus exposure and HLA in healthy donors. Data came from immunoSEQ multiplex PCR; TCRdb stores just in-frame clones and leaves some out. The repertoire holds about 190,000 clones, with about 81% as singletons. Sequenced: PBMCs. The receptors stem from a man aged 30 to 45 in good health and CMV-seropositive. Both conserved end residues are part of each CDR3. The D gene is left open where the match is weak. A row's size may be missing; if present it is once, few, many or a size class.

cdr3_nt: TGTGCCAGCAACCAGCGGGGGGCCTACAATGAGCAGTTCTTC; cdr3_aa: CASNQRGAYNEQFF; v_call: TRBV6-1; d_call: TRBD2; j_call: TRBJ2-1; clone_size: .; cdr3_length: 14
cdr3_nt: TGTGCCAGCAGATCAGGGGACAGAGCACTCTATGGCTACACCTTC; cdr3_aa: CASRSGDRALYGYTF; v_call: TRBV6-5; d_call: TRBD1; j_call: TRBJ1-2; clone_size: .; cdr3_length: 15
cdr3_nt: TGTGCCAGCAGCAGGGAGGATAATTCACCCCTCCACTTT; cdr3_aa: CASSREDNSPLHF; v_call: TRBV25-1; d_call: .; j_call: TRBJ1-6; clone_size: .; cdr3_length: 13
cdr3_nt: TGTGCCAGCTCACCACCGAGGACAGGGGGTGTTGGCTACACCTTC; cdr3_aa: CASSPPRTGGVGYTF; v_call: TRBV18; d_call: TRBD1; j_call: TRBJ1-2; clone_size: once; cdr3_length: 15
cdr3_nt: TGTGCCAGCTTTCCACGGGGGGCGGGCACTGAAGCTTTCTTT; cdr3_aa: CASFPRGAGTEAFF; v_call: TRBV18; d_call: .; j_call: TRBJ1-1; clone_size: .; cdr3_length: 14
cdr3_nt: TGTGCCTGGGGTGATTGGGGGAGGCAAAAACTGTTTTTT; cdr3_aa: CAWGDWGRQKLFF; v_call: TRBV30; d_call: .; j_call: TRBJ1-4; clone_size: few; cdr3_length: 13
cdr3_nt: TGTGCCAGCAGTTTGCGGGTAGGCCGCGAGACCCAGTACTTC; cdr3_aa: CASSLRVGRETQYF; v_call: TRBV28; d_call: .; j_call: TRBJ2-5; clone_size: once; cdr3_length: 14
cdr3_nt: TGTGCCAGCAGTTCGGTAGCGGGAGGCTACGAGCAGTACTTC; cdr3_aa: CASSSVAGGYEQYF; v_call: TRBV27; d_call: TRBD2; j_call: TRBJ2-7; clone_size: .; cdr3_length: 14
cdr3_nt: TGTGCCAGCAGTTCTGCGAGCGGGGGGGGAACAGATACGCAGTATTTT; cdr3_aa: CASSSASGGGTDTQYF; v_call: TRBV6-6; d_call: TRBD2; j_call: TRBJ2-3; clone_size: .; cdr3_length: 16
cdr3_nt: TGTGCCAGCAGCGCCCCGGGACAGGGAAGATCACCCCTCCACTTT; cdr3_aa: CASSAPGQGRSPLHF; v_call: TRBV9; d_call: TRBD1; j_call: TRBJ1-6; clone_size: few; cdr3_length: 15
cdr3_nt: TGTGCCAGCAGCGAGGACACCAACACCGGGGAGCTGTTTTTT; cdr3_aa: CASSEDTNTGELFF; v_call: TRBV5-4; d_call: .; j_call: TRBJ2-2; clone_size: once; cdr3_length: 14
cdr3_nt: TGCGCCAGCAGCTTGGGCGGGACGGATGGGGGTTCACCCCTCCACTTT; cdr3_aa: CASSLGGTDGGSPLHF; v_call: TRBV5-1; d_call: .; j_call: TRBJ1-6; clone_size: .; cdr3_length: 16
cdr3_nt: TGTGCCAGCAGAACCTCGGACAGTGCTGAAGCTTCCTTT; cdr3_aa: CASRTSDSAEASF; v_call: TRBV6-6; d_call: .; j_call: TRBJ1-1; clone_size: .; cdr3_length: 13
cdr3_nt: TGTGCCAGCAGCCCACAGAACAATCAGCCCCAGCATTTT; cdr3_aa: CASSPQNNQPQHF; v_call: TRBV27; d_call: .; j_call: TRBJ1-5; clone_size: few; cdr3_length: 13
cdr3_nt: TGTGCCTGGAGTTCAGGGGTTGCGGAAAAACTGTTTTTT; cdr3_aa: CAWSSGVAEKLFF; v_call: TRBV30; d_call: .; j_call: TRBJ1-4; clone_size: few; cdr3_length: 13
cdr3_nt: TGTGCCTGGAGTGAAGCAAACACAGATACGCAGTATTTT; cdr3_aa: CAWSEANTDTQYF; v_call: TRBV30; d_call: .; j_call: TRBJ2-3; clone_size: .; cdr3_length: 13
cdr3_nt: TGTGCCAGTTCGGCTAGCGTTTGGACCGGGGAGCTGTTTTTT; cdr3_aa: CASSASVWTGELFF; v_call: TRBV19; d_call: .; j_call: TRBJ2-2; clone_size: .; cdr3_length: 14